This T cell receptor beta chain was documented in a study of T-cell memory formation after mild COVID-19. Study-wide results and limits: That cross-reactive memory joined was suggested by some responding clones appearing in pre-infection memory.

With 6 bases removed from V and 10 bases from J, the gap between germline ends came to 13 bases. The CDR3 is 12 residues long. Germline loops: CDR1 SEHNR, CDR2 FQNEAQ (reference sequence). TCRdb re-derived calls from the 5' RACE reads in MiXCR, one entry per CDR3 protein. The sample comprises 200,000 to 250,000 distinct CDR3 sequences, 15% to 19% of which are singletons, and 2.1% rests with the top ten. Remarks on this clonotype: What it recognizes is unknown.

V gene TRBV7-9 combines with J gene TRBJ2-1, with a tentative D call TRBD2 (5 bases). This clonotype originated in an adult woman who had mild COVID-19 (a few samples of this study predate the infection). Cell type and time point are not known. The material sequenced was PBMCs or a T cell subset sorted from them (not recorded which). This CDR3 is CASSSDFLEQFF. The CDR3 nucleotides are TGTGCCAGCAGTTCGGACTTCCTCGAGCAGTTCTTC.